One and the same sample provided the 10 T cell receptor beta chains below, sequenced in a study of blood T cell repertoires in COVID-19. Sequencing used immunoSEQ multiplex PCR; TCRdb keeps in-frame clones, though not all of them. The profile shows around 170,000 clones, more than 70% of them singletons. The source material was peripheral blood. The receptors stem from a man younger than 30 with active or convalescent COVID-19.

V is TRBV2 and J is TRBJ2-7; 8 positions agree with TRBD2. Germline-derived CDR1 and CDR2 are SNHLY and FYNNEI. V was pared by 3 bases and J by 0 bases, with 4 bases of the junction left unmatched. The length of the CDR3 is 15 residues. The CDR3 loop is CASSEGRGASYEQYF. The CDR3 DNA sequence: TGTGCCAGCAGTGAGGGGCGGGGGGCCTCCTACGAGCAGTACTTC.

This sequence joins TRBV30 and TRBJ2-1; 7 nucleotides agree with TRBD2. V lost 2 bases to trimming and J lost 7 bases; unmatched junction nucleotides: 11. Germline assignment: CDR1 GTSNPN and CDR2 SVGIG (reference sequence). The CDR3 length is 15 residues. This chain's CDR3 is CAWSLWEGLGNEQFF. In nucleotides, the CDR3 is TGTGCCTGGAGTTTATGGGAGGGGCTGGGGAATGAGCAGTTCTTC.

The chain carries TRBV28 and TRBJ1-6; the match to TRBD1 covers 7 bases. J lost 7 bases, V lost 8 bases, and 2 bases had no gene match. CDR1 is MDHEN, CDR2 SYDVKM, per germline. The CDR3 is 12 residues long. The CDR3 DNA follows: TGTGCCAGCCTACAGGGGAATTCACCCCTCCACTTT. Translation gives CASLQGNSPLHF.

The chain links TRBV5-1 to TRBJ2-7; 13 positions agree with TRBD2. V gave up 5 bases and J gave up 4 bases; unmatched junction bases: 9. The V gene's germline CDR1 is SGHRS and CDR2 YFSETQ. This CDR3 is 16 amino acids long. The CDR3 spells CASSPSGTSGTYEQYF. The CDR3 nucleotides are TGCGCCAGCAGTCCCTCAGGGACTAGCGGGACATACGAGCAGTACTTC.

This chain links TRBV6-4 with TRBJ1-6; D is perhaps TRBD1 (6 bases). Trimming took 0 bases from V and 7 from J, leaving 10 bases between them. The CDR3 is 15 amino acids. Per germline, CDR1 MRHNA and CDR2 SNTAGT. Written as DNA, the CDR3 is TGTGCCAGCAGTGACTCGACAGGAACAAATTCACCCCTCCACTTT. Protein product: CASSDSTGTNSPLHF.

CDR3 sequence reads: CASSMYRDSSGNTIYF. The CDR3, as DNA: TGTGCCAGCAGCATGTACCGGGACAGCTCTGGAAACACCATATATTTT. This chain links TRBV7-2 with TRBJ1-3, with 7 nucleotides matching TRBD1. Germline values: CDR1 SGHTA, CDR2 FQGNSA. V shed 5 bases and J 0 bases; nucleotides not matched to a gene: 7. This CDR3 comprises 16 residues.

J is TRBJ1-1 and V is TRBV10-3; 9 bases match TRBD1. CDR1 is ENHRY and CDR2 is SYGVKD in the germline V gene. This CDR3 is 17 amino acids long. After removal of 6 bases from V and 5 bases from J, the junction contained 16 bases not matched to a gene. Here the CDR3 DNA reads TGTGCCATCAGAAGTTTCGTGGGACAGGGAATTTTAACTGAAGCTTTCTTT. Translation gives CAIRSFVGQGILTEAFF.

This chain links TRBV15 with TRBJ1-2, with 9 bases aligning to TRBD1. Germline V gene sequence: CDR1 LNHNV, CDR2 YYDKDF (reference sequence). CDR3 length equals 13 residues. The ends lost 5 bases at V and 6 bases at J; junction bases unmatched: 4. The CDR3 protein is CATSRQGGNGYTF. The DNA of the CDR3 is TGTGCCACCAGCCGACAGGGGGGGAATGGCTACACCTTC.

This clone was recorded only once. V is TRBV29-1 and J is TRBJ2-1, with D unresolved. Trimming took 4 bases from V and 0 from J, leaving 10 bases between them. CDR1 is SQVTM, CDR2 ANQGSEA, per germline. CDR3 length: 14 residues. The CDR3 nucleotides are TGCAGCGTTGGGAGAAGAAGCTCCTACAATGAGCAGTTCTTC. Translating gives CSVGRRSSYNEQFF.

V usage is TRBV5-4 and J usage is TRBJ2-7, with TRBD2 matching over 9 bases. V lost 4 bases to trimming and J lost 2 bases; unmatched junction nucleotides: 10. The CDR3 consists of 16 residues. Looked up from germline, CDR1 is SGHNT and CDR2 is YYREEE (reference sequence). The CDR3 loop is CASSPGGGRAPYEQYF. CDR3 nucleotides: TGTGCCAGCAGCCCGGGGGGCGGGAGGGCCCCCTACGAGCAGTACTTC.